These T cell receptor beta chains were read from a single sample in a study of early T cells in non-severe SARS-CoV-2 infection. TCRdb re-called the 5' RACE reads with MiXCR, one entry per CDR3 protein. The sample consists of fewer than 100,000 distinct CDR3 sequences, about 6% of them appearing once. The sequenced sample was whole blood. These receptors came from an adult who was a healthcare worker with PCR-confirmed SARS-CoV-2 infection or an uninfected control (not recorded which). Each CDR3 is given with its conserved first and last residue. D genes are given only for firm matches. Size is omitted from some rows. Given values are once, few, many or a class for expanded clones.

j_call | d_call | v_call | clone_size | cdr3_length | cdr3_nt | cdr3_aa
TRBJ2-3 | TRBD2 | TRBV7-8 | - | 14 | TGTGCCAGCAGCCTAAGGGACTACACAGATACGCAGTATTTT | CASSLRDYTDTQYF
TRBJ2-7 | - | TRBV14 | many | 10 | TGTGCCAGCAGCATCGACGAGCAGTACTTC | CASSIDEQYF
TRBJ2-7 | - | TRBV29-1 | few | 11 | TGCAGCTTCAGGATAGGTTGGGAGCAGTACTTC | CSFRIGWEQYF
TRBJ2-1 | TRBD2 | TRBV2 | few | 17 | TGTGCCAGCAGTGAAGCGCTAGCGGGGGGCCCCTACAATGAGCAGTTCTTC | CASSEALAGGPYNEQFF
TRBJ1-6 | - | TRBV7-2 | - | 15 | TGTGCCAGCAGCTTAGTGGGTTTGGGTAACTCACCCCTCCACTTT | CASSLVGLGNSPLHF
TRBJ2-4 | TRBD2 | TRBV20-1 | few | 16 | TGCAGTGCTAGAGATTGGTCTAGCGGGAGTATGGACATTCAGTACTTC | CSARDWSSGSMDIQYF
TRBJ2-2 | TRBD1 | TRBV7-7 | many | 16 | TGTGCCAGCAGCCCGGACAGGGTGGGGAACACCGGGGAGCTGTTTTTT | CASSPDRVGNTGELFF
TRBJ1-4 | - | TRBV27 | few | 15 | TGTGCCAGCAGCCTCACCTTTCGACGAGATGAAAAACTGTTTTTT | CASSLTFRRDEKLFF
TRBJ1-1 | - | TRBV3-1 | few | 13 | TGTGCCAGCAGCCTTGGTAGGACATGGGAAGCTTTCTTT | CASSLGRTWEAFF
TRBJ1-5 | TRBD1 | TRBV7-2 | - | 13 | TGTGCCAGCAGCGAACAGGGGTATCAGCCCCAGCATTTT | CASSEQGYQPQHF
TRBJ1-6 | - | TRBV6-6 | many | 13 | TGTGCCAGCAGTTCGCTACAGGGACCACCCCTCCACTTT | CASSSLQGPPLHF
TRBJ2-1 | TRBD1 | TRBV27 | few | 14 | TGTGCCAGCGGAGGACAGGGCAGGTACAATGAGCAGTTCTTC | CASGGQGRYNEQFF
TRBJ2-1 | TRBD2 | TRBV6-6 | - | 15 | TGTGCCAGCAGCTCGACTAGCGGGAGGGTAAGGGAGCAGTTCTTC | CASSSTSGRVREQFF
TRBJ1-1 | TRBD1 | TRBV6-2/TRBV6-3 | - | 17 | TGTGCCAGCAGTTCTCAACTCGGGGACAGCTCAAACACTGAAGCTTTCTTT | CASSSQLGDSSNTEAFF
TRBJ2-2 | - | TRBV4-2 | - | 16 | TGTGCCAGCAGCCCACCCCCTCCAAAGGGGACCGGGGAGCTGTTTTTT | CASSPPPPKGTGELFF
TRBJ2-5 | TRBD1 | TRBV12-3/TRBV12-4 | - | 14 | TGTGCCAGCAGACCCACAGGGGGCAAGGAGACCCAGTACTTC | CASRPTGGKETQYF
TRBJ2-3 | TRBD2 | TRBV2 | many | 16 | TGTGCCAGCAGGCTACTAGCGGGAGCAGCTGCAGATACGCAGTATTTT | CASRLLAGAAADTQYF
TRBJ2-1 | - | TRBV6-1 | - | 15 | TGTGCCAGCAGTGAACAGGCAGAAGGGGGACATGAGCAGTTCTTC | CASSEQAEGGHEQFF
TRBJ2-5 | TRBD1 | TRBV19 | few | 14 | TGTGCCAGTAGTACAGGGACAGGCCAAGAGACCCAGTACTTC | CASSTGTGQETQYF
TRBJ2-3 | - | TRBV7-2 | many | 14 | TGTGCCAGCAGCTTAGAGGGAGCTGTAGATACGCAGTATTTT | CASSLEGAVDTQYF
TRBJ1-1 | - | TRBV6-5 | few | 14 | TGTGCCAGCAGGAAGAAGGACATGAACACTGAAGCTTTCTTT | CASRKKDMNTEAFF
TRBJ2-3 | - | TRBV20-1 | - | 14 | TGCAGTGCTGAAGCCCCGGACGACACAGATACGCAGTATTTT | CSAEAPDDTDTQYF
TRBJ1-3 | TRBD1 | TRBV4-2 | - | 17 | TGTGCCAGCAGCCAAGGGGGGACAGGGGGCTCTGGAAACACCATATATTTT | CASSQGGTGGSGNTIYF
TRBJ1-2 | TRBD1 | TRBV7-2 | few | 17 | TGTGCCAGCAGCATCGCTACCGGGACAGACCCTAACTATGGCTACACCTTC | CASSIATGTDPNYGYTF
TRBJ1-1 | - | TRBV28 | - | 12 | TGTGCCAGCAGCCGGGACATTCGTGAAGCTTTCTTT | CASSRDIREAFF
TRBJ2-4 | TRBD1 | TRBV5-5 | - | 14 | TGTGCCAGCAGCCTGGACAGGGTAGCAAACATTCAGTACTTC | CASSLDRVANIQYF
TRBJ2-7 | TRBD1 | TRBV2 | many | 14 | TGTGCCAGCCAAGGGATAAGGGACAGCCACGAGCAGTACTTC | CASQGIRDSHEQYF
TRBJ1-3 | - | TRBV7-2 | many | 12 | TGTGCCAGCAGACCCCCCGGTAACACCATATATTTT | CASRPPGNTIYF
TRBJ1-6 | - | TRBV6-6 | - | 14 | TGTGCCAGCAGTTGGGAGGGCACAAATTCACCCCTCCACTTT | CASSWEGTNSPLHF
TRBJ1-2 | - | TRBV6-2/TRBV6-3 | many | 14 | TGTGCCAGCAGTTACTCGCTGGGGGTCTATGGCTACACCTTC | CASSYSLGVYGYTF
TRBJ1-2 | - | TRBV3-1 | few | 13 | TGTGCCAGCAGCCAGGGCAGTCCCTATGGCTACACCTTC | CASSQGSPYGYTF
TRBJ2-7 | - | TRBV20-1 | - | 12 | TGCAGTGCTAGAGATTGGGCCTACGAGCAGTACTTC | CSARDWAYEQYF
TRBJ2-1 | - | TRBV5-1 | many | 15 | TGCGCCAGCAGCACTGCCGGGACTGAGTACAATGAGCAGTTCTTC | CASSTAGTEYNEQFF
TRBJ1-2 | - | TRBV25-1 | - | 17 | TGTGCCAGCAGTGAAGAGCCCCGGGACAAACGAAACTATGGCTACACCTTC | CASSEEPRDKRNYGYTF
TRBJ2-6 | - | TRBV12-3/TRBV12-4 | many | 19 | TGTGCCAGCAGTTTACTCATGGGAGGAAGGGGCTCTGGGGCCAACGTCCTGACTTTC | CASSLLMGGRGSGANVLTF
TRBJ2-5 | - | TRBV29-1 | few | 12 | TGCAGCGTTGAAGGCAGTCCAGAGACCCAGTACTTC | CSVEGSPETQYF
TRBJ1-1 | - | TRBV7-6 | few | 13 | TGTGCCAGCAGCTTAGACAGGACTACTGAAGCTTTCTTT | CASSLDRTTEAFF
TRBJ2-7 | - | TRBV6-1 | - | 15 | TGTGCCAGCAGTCGAACCCGACAGCAAACCTACGAGCAGTACTTC | CASSRTRQQTYEQYF
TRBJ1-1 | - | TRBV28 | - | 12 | TGTGCCAGCAGGCCCCTACGAGGTGAAGCTTTCTTT | CASRPLRGEAFF
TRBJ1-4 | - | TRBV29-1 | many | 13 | TGCAGCGTCTTACTAGGGTGGGGTGAAAAACTGTTTTTT | CSVLLGWGEKLFF
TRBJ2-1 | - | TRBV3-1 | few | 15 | TGTGCCAGCAGCCAAGAAGGGACAAGGTACAATGAGCAGTTCTTC | CASSQEGTRYNEQFF
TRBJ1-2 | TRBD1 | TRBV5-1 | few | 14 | TGCGCCAGCAGGGAAGAGGGACAGAACTATGGCTACACCTTC | CASREEGQNYGYTF
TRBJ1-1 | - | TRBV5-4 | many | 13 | TGTGCCAGCAGCCAAGGACAGAGCCCATCGGCTTTCTTT | CASSQGQSPSAFF
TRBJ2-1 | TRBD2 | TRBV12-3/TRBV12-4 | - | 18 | TGTGCCAGCAGTTTAGCCCCTAGCGGGATAAGCTCCTACAATGAGCAGTTCTTC | CASSLAPSGISSYNEQFF
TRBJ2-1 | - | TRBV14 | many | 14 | TGTGCCAGCAGCCAAGGACTAGGGGCTGCTGAGCAGTTCTTC | CASSQGLGAAEQFF
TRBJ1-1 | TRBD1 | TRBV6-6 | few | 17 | TGTGCCAGCAGCCCACCACTACGACAGGGGGAGAACACTGAAGCTTTCTTT | CASSPPLRQGENTEAFF
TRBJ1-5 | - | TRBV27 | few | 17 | TGTGCCAGCAGTCCCCGTGGGGGCCCCTATAGCAATCAGCCCCAGCATTTT | CASSPRGGPYSNQPQHF
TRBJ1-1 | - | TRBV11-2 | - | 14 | TGTGCCAGCAGCTTAGGGTTAATGAACACTGAAGCTTTCTTT | CASSLGLMNTEAFF
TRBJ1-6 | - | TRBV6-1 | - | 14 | TGTGCCAGCAGACAGAGTTCCTATAATTCACCCCTCCACTTT | CASRQSSYNSPLHF
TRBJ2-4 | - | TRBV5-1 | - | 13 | TGCGCCAGCAGCTTGGACAGGCAAAACATTCAGTACTTC | CASSLDRQNIQYF
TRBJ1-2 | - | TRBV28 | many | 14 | TGTGCCAGCAGTTCTCCCCCGGGGAACTATGGCTACACCTTC | CASSSPPGNYGYTF
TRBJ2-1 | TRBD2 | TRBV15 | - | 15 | TGTGCCACCAGCAGACCGGGACTAGCGGGGGGGCAGCAGTTCTTC | CATSRPGLAGGQQFF
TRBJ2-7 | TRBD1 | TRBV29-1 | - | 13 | TGCAGCGTTATGACAGGGAGCTCCTACGAGCAGTACTTC | CSVMTGSSYEQYF
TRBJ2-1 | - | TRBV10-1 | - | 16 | TGCGCCAGCAGTGACGGTGGTCAGGAGGTTGTCAGAGAGCAGTTCTTC | CASSDGGQEVVREQFF
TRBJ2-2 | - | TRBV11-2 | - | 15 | TGTGCCAGCAGCTTAGTCAGAACGAACACCGGGGAGCTGTTTTTT | CASSLVRTNTGELFF
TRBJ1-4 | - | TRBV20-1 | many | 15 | TGCAGTGCTACGGAGGGCGCGGCGACTAATGAAAAACTGTTTTTT | CSATEGAATNEKLFF
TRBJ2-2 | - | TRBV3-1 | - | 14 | TGTGCCAGCAGCCGGGGCTCGAACACCGGGGAGCTGTTTTTT | CASSRGSNTGELFF
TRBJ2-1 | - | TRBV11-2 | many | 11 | TGTGCCAGCAGCTTCGTGACCAAGCAGTTCTTC | CASSFVTKQFF
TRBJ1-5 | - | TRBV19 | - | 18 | TGTGCCAGTAGTAGAGGGGGAACCGGACGGTATAGCAATCAGCCCCAGCATTTT | CASSRGGTGRYSNQPQHF
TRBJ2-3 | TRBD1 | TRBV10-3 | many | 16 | TGTGCCATCAGTGAGTCGGGACAGGGAGAAACAGATACGCAGTATTTT | CAISESGQGETDTQYF